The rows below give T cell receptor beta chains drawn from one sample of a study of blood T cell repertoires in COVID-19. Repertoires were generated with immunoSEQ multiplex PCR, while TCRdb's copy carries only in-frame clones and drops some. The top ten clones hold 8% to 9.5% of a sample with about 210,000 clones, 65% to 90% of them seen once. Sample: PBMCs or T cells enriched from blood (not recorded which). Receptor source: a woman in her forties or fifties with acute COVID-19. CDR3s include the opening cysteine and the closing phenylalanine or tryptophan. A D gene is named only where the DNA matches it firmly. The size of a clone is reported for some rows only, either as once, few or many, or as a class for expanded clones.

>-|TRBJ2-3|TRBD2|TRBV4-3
CASSQEWRGGSTDTQYF
TGCGCCAGCAGCCAAGAGTGGCGGGGGGGCAGCACAGATACGCAGTATTTT
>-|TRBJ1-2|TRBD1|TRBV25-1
CASSPTGTGHGYTF
TGTGCCAGCAGCCCTACCGGGACAGGGCATGGCTACACCTTC
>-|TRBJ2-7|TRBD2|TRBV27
CASRSGRAGYEQYF
TGTGCCAGCAGGAGCGGGAGGGCCGGCTACGAGCAGTACTTC
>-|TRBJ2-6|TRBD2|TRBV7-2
CASRLFSGGPPSGANVLTF
TGTGCCAGCAGGTTATTTAGCGGGGGGCCCCCCTCTGGGGCCAACGTCCTGACTTTC
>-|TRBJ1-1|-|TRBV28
CASSLGSRGTNTEAFF
TGTGCCAGCAGTTTGGGGTCGAGGGGGACGAACACTGAAGCTTTCTTT
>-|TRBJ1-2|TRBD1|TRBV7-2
CASSFTGGSYGYTF
TGTGCCAGCAGCTTTACAGGGGGGAGCTATGGCTACACCTTC
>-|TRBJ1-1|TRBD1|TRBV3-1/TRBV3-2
CASSQGVRTGTFF
TGTGCCAGCAGCCAAGGTGTCAGGACAGGGACTTTCTTT
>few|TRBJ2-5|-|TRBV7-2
CASSLGVGGASYQETQYF
TGTGCCAGCAGCTTAGGAGTAGGCGGAGCGTCTTACCAAGAGACCCAGTACTTC
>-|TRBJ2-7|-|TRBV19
CASRSGRGSSYEQYF
TGTGCCAGTAGATCGGGTAGAGGGAGCTCCTACGAGCAGTACTTC
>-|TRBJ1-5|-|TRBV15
CATSRDRLSNQPQHF
TGTGCCACCAGCAGAGACCGACTTAGCAATCAGCCCCAGCATTTT
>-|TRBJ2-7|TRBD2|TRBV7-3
CASSLKTEGLAALSEQYF
TGTGCCAGCAGCTTAAAGACGGAGGGACTAGCGGCCCTGAGTGAGCAGTACTTC
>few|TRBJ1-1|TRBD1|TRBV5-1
CASSLATGVTEAFF
TGCGCCAGCAGCTTGGCAACAGGGGTAACTGAAGCTTTCTTT
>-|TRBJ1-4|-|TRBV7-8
CASSSSGIKANEKLFF
TGTGCCAGCAGCTCTTCAGGGATTAAAGCTAATGAAAAACTGTTTTTT
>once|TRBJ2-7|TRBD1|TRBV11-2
CASSKRTGLEEQYF
TGTGCCAGCAGCAAAAGGACAGGGCTTGAGGAGCAGTACTTC
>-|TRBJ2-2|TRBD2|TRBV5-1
CASSATSGGYTGELFF
TGCGCCAGCAGCGCGACTAGCGGGGGGTACACCGGGGAGCTGTTTTTT
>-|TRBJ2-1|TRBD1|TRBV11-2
CASSSTGAYNEQFF
TGTGCCAGCAGCTCCACAGGGGCCTACAATGAGCAGTTCTTC
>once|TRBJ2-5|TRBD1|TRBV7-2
CASSKTYPGQGSETQYF
TGTGCCAGCAGCAAAACCTACCCGGGACAGGGCTCGGAGACCCAGTACTTC
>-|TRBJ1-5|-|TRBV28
CASSFLNRARGPQHF
TGTGCCAGCAGTTTCCTAAACAGGGCTAGAGGGCCCCAGCATTTT
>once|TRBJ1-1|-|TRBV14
CASSQVWPLGLNTEAFF
TGTGCCAGCAGCCAAGTGTGGCCCCTCGGGTTGAACACTGAAGCTTTCTTT
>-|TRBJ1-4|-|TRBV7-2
CASSISIQATNEKLFF
TGTGCCAGCAGCATATCCATCCAGGCAACTAATGAAAAACTGTTTTTT
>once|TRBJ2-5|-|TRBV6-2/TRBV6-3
CASSFGEGGTQYF
TGTGCCAGCAGTTTCGGGGAGGGGGGGACCCAGTACTTC
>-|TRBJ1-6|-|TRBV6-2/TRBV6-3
CASSYTENSPLHF
TGTGCCAGCAGTTACACAGAGAATTCACCCCTCCACTTT